A selection of T cell receptor beta chains follows, all from one sample in a study of cytomegalovirus exposure and HLA in healthy donors. The table came from immunoSEQ multiplex PCR; TCRdb's copy has only in-frame clones and leaves some out. The sample lists some 150,000 clones, roughly three quarters occurring once. Sequencing used PBMCs. The origin of the receptors is a man aged 18 to 29 in good health and CMV-seropositive. Each CDR3 is given with its conserved first and last residue. Fields, in order: J gene, V gene, clone size, D gene, CDR3 DNA, CDR3 protein. A D gene is named only where the DNA matches it firmly. Some rows mark clone size as missing; the rest say once, few, many or name a class of expanded clone.

TRBJ1-5 TRBV6-1 NA NA TGTGCCAGCAGCACACCTCCTAGCAATCAGCCCCAGCATTTT CASSTPPSNQPQHF
TRBJ2-7 TRBV7-9 NA TRBD1 TGTGCCAGCAGGGCGACAGGGGTAGCGTACGAGCAGTACTTC CASRATGVAYEQYF
TRBJ1-2 TRBV5-1 NA NA TGCGCCAGCAGCCGGGACGGGGGGGACTATGGCTACACCTTC CASSRDGGDYGYTF
TRBJ2-7 TRBV5-6 NA NA TGTGCCAGCAGCTTGCTTTCGGGGAGACACGAGCAGTACTTC CASSLLSGRHEQYF
TRBJ2-1 TRBV10-3 NA NA TGTGCCATCAGTCATGCAGGGCGCAACAATGAGCAGTTCTTC CAISHAGRNNEQFF
TRBJ1-4 TRBV4-2 once NA TGTGCCAGCAGCCAAGAAAGTACCGAGGTTCGGGCTAATGAAAAACTGTTTTTT CASSQESTEVRANEKLFF
TRBJ2-1 TRBV7-6 few NA TGTGCCAGCAGACCAAACTTCGGCAATGAGCAGTTCTTC CASRPNFGNEQFF
TRBJ2-2 TRBV10-1 NA TRBD2 TGCGCCAGCAGTGATTTGCGGGGGACGAACACCGGGGAGCTGTTTTTT CASSDLRGTNTGELFF
TRBJ2-7 TRBV4-1 NA NA TGCGCCAGCAGCCAAGAGGAGAGCTCCTACGAGCAGTACTTC CASSQEESSYEQYF
TRBJ2-1 TRBV6-4 NA NA TGTGCCAGCAGTGTGTCGAGTAACAATGAGCAGTTCTTC CASSVSSNNEQFF
TRBJ1-5 TRBV29-1 once NA TGCAGCGTTGAATTCAGTAGCAATCAGCCCCAGCATTTT CSVEFSSNQPQHF
TRBJ2-5 TRBV7-2 NA TRBD2 TGTGCCAGCAGCTTAGGTGTTCACCCTAGCGGGAAAGAGACCCAGTACTTC CASSLGVHPSGKETQYF
TRBJ2-6 TRBV7-2 NA NA TGTGCCAGCAGCGTCTACAGGCGACCAAGCTCTGGGGCCAACGTCCTGACTTTC CASSVYRRPSSGANVLTF
TRBJ2-1 TRBV6-1 NA TRBD1 TGTGCCAGCAGTTTACAGGGGGTGGCGGGTGAGCAGTTCTTC CASSLQGVAGEQFF
TRBJ1-5 TRBV7-9 NA NA TGTGCCAGCAGCTTAGCCAACATAAATCAGCCCCAGCATTTT CASSLANINQPQHF
TRBJ2-1 TRBV27 NA NA TGTGCCAGCAGTTTAGGTCAGAACAATGAGCAGTTCTTC CASSLGQNNEQFF
TRBJ2-7 TRBV14 once TRBD2 TGTGCCAGCAGCTCTTATAGCGGGACTACCTACGAGCAGTACTTC CASSSYSGTTYEQYF
TRBJ1-2 TRBV19 NA NA TGTGCCAGTAGTTCAATCCAACAACAGAGCTACTATGGCTACACCTTC CASSSIQQQSYYGYTF